Shown below are 18 T cell receptor beta chains from a single sample sequenced in a study of blood T cell repertoires in COVID-19. The method was immunoSEQ multiplex PCR; TCRdb's version includes in-frame clones alone and lacks a portion of them. The profile shows 450,000 to 500,000 clones, around 90% of them singletons. What was sequenced was PBMCs or T cells enriched from blood (not recorded which). The receptor set was obtained from a woman between 18 and 30 years old who had recovered from COVID-19.

Comments on this clone: Other DNA sequences in the same sample also yield this CDR3. The chain joins TRBV2 to TRBJ2-1; no clear D gene. This CDR3 has 12 amino acids. V gave up 11 bases and J gave up 4 bases, with 12 bases separating them. Germline V CDR1 and CDR2: SNHLY, FYNNEI. As DNA, the CDR3 is TGTGCCTCCTTGGGCCTGTACAATGAGCAGTTCTTC. Its protein product is CASLGLYNEQFF.

V is TRBV28 and J is TRBJ2-5; 8 bases agree with TRBD1. V lost 3 bases to trimming and J lost 4 bases; unmatched junction nucleotides: 4. The CDR3 has 14 residues. CDR1 and CDR2 (germline): MDHEN, SYDVKM. The CDR3 sequence is CASSFRGQGETQYF. In DNA form, the CDR3 reads TGTGCCAGCAGTTTCAGGGGGCAAGGAGAGACCCAGTACTTC.

The chain combines TRBV4-1 with TRBJ2-4; D possibly corresponds to TRBD2 (5 bases). The V gene's germline CDR1 is MGHRA and CDR2 YSYEKL. V was shortened by 1 base and J by 2 bases, with 15 bases between the two germline ends. The CDR3 has 17 residues. The CDR3 is CASSQGAAFGTKNIQYF. CDR3 DNA sequence: TGCGCCAGCAGCCAAGGTGCAGCCTTCGGGACCAAAAACATTCAGTACTTC.

This clone was found a few times. The rearrangement joins TRBV19 to TRBJ1-2; 8 bases agree with TRBD1. The CDR3 contains 15 residues. The germline CDR1 and CDR2 sequences are LNHDA and SQIVND (reference sequence). With 7 bases clipped from V and 3 bases from J, the junction kept 10 bases outside the gene matches. In nucleotides, the CDR3 is TGTGCCAGTACCATGACAGGGGAGAGTGACTATGGCTACACCTTC. It encodes CASTMTGESDYGYTF.

The rearrangement links TRBV9 to TRBJ1-1, with D possibly matching TRBD1 (5 bases). The CDR3 totals 17 residues. Trimming left V 0 bases short and J 0 bases short, with 15 bases between. Germline V CDR1 and CDR2: SGDLS, YYNGEE. CDR3: CASSVGPGGVLNTEAFF. CDR3 sequence (DNA): TGTGCCAGCAGCGTAGGACCCGGGGGGGTACTGAACACTGAAGCTTTCTTT.

The chain couples TRBV18 to TRBJ2-7, with 12 bases that match TRBD1. The CDR3 is 15 amino acids. V dropped 3 bases and J dropped 5; count of bases not matched to a gene: 5. CDR1 is KGHSH and CDR2 is LQKENI in the germline V gene. This chain's CDR3 is CASSPGTGGRNEQYF. CDR3 nucleotide sequence: TGTGCCAGCTCACCTGGGACAGGGGGCCGAAACGAGCAGTACTTC.

As to this clone: The sample holds other DNA sequences that translate to the same CDR3. CDR3 nucleotides: TGTGCCAGCAGCGTAGAACAAGGAGATTCACCCCTCCACTTT. Translating gives CASSVEQGDSPLHF. V and J are TRBV9 and TRBJ1-6; no definite D call. Trimming removed 0 bases from V and 8 bases from J, with 9 bases in between. In germline, CDR1 is SGDLS, CDR2 YYNGEE. The CDR3 loop spans 14 amino acids. Full variable domain (remainder filled in from reference TRBV9 and TRBJ1-6): DSGVTQTPKHLITATGQRVTLRCSPRSGDLSVYWYQQSLDQGLQFLIQYYNGEERAKGNILERFSAQQFPDLHSELNLSSLELGDSALYFCASSVEQGDSPLHFGNGTRLTVT.

The V call is TRBV5-1, the J call TRBJ2-5, with D unresolved. Trimming pared 0 bases from V and 3 bases from J, leaving 6 bases between. This CDR3 contains 13 residues. From germline, CDR1 is SGHRS and CDR2 YFSETQ. For the CDR3, the DNA is TGCGCCAGCAGCTTGGAACGGGAAGAGACCCAGTACTTC. Protein product: CASSLEREETQYF. The full variable domain, its missing parts supplied by reference TRBV5-1 and TRBJ2-5, is KAGVTQTPRYLIKTRGQQVTLSCSPISGHRSVSWYQQTPGQGLQFLFEYFSETQRNKGNFPGRFSGRQFSNSRSEMNVSTLELGDSALYLCASSLEREETQYFGPGTRLLVL.

The chain couples TRBV7-7 to TRBJ2-1; TRBD1 is a possible D gene (7 bases). Germline CDR1 and CDR2: SSHAT and FNYEAQ (reference sequence). V dropped 2 bases and J dropped 7 bases, with 21 bases sitting between them. The CDR3 has 17 residues. As DNA, the CDR3 is TGTGCCAGCAGCTTATTTGGGGGCCCAGGGGGGTGGAATGAGCAGTTCTTC. Translating gives CASSLFGGPGGWNEQFF.

The chain joins TRBV3-1 (or the pseudogene TRBV3-2) to TRBJ2-6; D unresolved. In germline, CDR1 is LGHDT, CDR2 YNNKEL (reference sequence). The CDR3 extends over 16 amino acids. V lost 1 base and J 0 bases, leaving 7 bases between the germline ends. The CDR3 DNA is TGTGCCAGCAGCCAAGGAGGCGGCTCTGGGGCCAACGTCCTGACTTTC. This codes for CASSQGGGSGANVLTF.

The gene calls are TRBV20-1 and TRBJ2-7, with D uncertain. Trimming removed 3 bases from V and 1 base from J, with 13 bases in between. Germline-derived CDR1 and CDR2 are DFQATT and SNEGSKA (reference sequence). The CDR3 runs 14 residues. The CDR3 nucleotides read TGCAGTGCTAGTCTCTCGGTAAATTCCTACGAGCAGTACTTC. It specifies CSASLSVNSYEQYF.

This clone has just one count. The chain recombines TRBV3-1 (or the pseudogene TRBV3-2) with TRBJ1-2; a weak D match, TRBD1 (5 bases). The CDR3 is 15 residues long. Per germline, CDR1 LGHDT and CDR2 YNNKEL (reference sequence). V lost 1 base, J lost 1 base, and 10 bases lay in between. The CDR3 spells CASSQAGEFNYGYTF. CDR3 in DNA: TGTGCCAGCAGCCAAGCGGGGGAATTTAACTATGGCTACACCTTC.

The chain links TRBV4-1 to TRBJ1-6; D is unresolved. Germline V lookup: CDR1 MGHRA, CDR2 YSYEKL. The CDR3 runs 13 residues. V lost 0 bases and J 17 bases, leaving 14 bases between the germline ends. This CDR3 reads CASSQEDFGMVHF. CDR3 nucleotides: TGCGCCAGCAGCCAAGAGGACTTTGGAATGGTCCACTTT.

This chain uses TRBV7-8 with TRBJ2-1, with TRBD2 identical over 12 bases. The germline gives CDR1 SGHVS, CDR2 FQNEAQ. The V segment lost 4 bases and the J segment 6 bases; nucleotides outside the gene matches: 7. The CDR3 sequence is 16 residues long. The CDR3 DNA reads as TGTGCCAGCAGCTCCCGACTAGCGGGGGACCCCAATGAGCAGTTCTTC. Its translation: CASSSRLAGDPNEQFF.

This clone appeared a single time. The chain carries TRBV6-2 or TRBV6-3 and TRBJ2-1; D not certain. Germline CDR1 and CDR2: MNHEY and SVGEGT. The CDR3 contains 13 residues. Trimming shortened V by 0 bases and J by 7 bases, and 7 bases separated the two germline ends. The CDR3 DNA reads TGTGCCAGCAGTTACTCTTCCAGGAATGAGCAGTTCTTC. Residues: CASSYSSRNEQFF.

The chain carries TRBV28 and TRBJ1-2, with D perhaps TRBD1 (5 bases). Germline V lookup: CDR1 MDHEN, CDR2 SYDVKM. Trimming stripped 6 bases from V and 4 bases from J, with 9 bases between. The CDR3 covers 12 residues. The CDR3 nucleotides read TGTGCCAGCAGCCGGGACTTCTATGGCTACACCTTC. It codes for CASSRDFYGYTF.

As to this clone: Its ends do not fully match the called genes, so a read error is possible. The CDR3: CASTLTGGGSNYGYTF. The CDR3 region has the DNA TGTGCCAGCACCTTGACAGGGGGCGGCAGTAACTATGGCTACACCTTC. The V gene is TRBV5-8, the J gene TRBJ1-2, with 10 bases matching TRBD1. The CDR3 extends over 16 amino acids. CDR1 and CDR2 (germline): SGHTS, YDEGEE. The whole variable domain, remainder taken from reference TRBV5-8 and TRBJ1-2, is EAGVTQSPTHLIKTRGQQATLRCSPISGHTSVYWYQQALGLGLQFLLWYDEGEERNRGNFPPRFSGRQFPNYSSELNVNALELEDSALYLCASTLTGGGSNYGYTFGSGTRLTVV.

This rearrangement joins TRBV18 to TRBJ1-2; TRBD1 agrees at 10 bases. This CDR3 spans 14 amino acids. From germline, CDR1 is KGHSH and CDR2 LQKENI. V shed 6 bases and J 6 bases; nucleotides not matched to a gene: 7. The CDR3 region has the DNA TGTGCCAGCTCCCCCGGGACAGGGGAGGATGGCTACACCTTC. Protein product: CASSPGTGEDGYTF. The full variable domain, its missing parts supplied by reference TRBV18 and TRBJ1-2, is NAGVMQNPRHLVRRRGQEARLRCSPMKGHSHVYWYRQLPEEGLKFMVYLQKENIIDESGMPKERFSAEFPKEGPSILRIQQVVRGDSAAYFCASSPGTGEDGYTFGSGTRLTVV.